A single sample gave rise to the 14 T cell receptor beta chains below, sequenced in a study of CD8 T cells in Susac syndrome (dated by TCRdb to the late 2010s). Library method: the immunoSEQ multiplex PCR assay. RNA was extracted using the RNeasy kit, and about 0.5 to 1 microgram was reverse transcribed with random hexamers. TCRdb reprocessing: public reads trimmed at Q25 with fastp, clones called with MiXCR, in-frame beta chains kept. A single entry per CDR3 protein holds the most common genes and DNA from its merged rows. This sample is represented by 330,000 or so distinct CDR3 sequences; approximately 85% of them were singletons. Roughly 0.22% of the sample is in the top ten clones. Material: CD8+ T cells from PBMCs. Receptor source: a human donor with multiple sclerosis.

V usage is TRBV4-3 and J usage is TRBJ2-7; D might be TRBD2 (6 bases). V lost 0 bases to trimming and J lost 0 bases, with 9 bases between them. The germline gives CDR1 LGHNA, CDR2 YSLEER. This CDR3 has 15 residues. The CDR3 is CASSQDQEGSYEQYF. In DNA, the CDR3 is TGCGCCAGCAGCCAAGATCAGGAGGGCTCCTACGAGCAGTACTTC.

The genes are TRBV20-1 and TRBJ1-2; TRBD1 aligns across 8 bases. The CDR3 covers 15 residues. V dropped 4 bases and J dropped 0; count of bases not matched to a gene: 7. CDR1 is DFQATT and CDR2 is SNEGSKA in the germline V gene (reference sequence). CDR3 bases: TGCAGTGCTAACCCATTCAGGGGGCCTAACTATGGCTACACCTTC. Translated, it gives CSANPFRGPNYGYTF.

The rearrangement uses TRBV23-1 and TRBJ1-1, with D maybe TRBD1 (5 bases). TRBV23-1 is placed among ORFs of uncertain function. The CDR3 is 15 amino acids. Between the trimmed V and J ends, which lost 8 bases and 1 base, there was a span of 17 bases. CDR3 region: CASPKWGVRNTEAFF. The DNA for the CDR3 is TGCGCCAGCCCAAAATGGGGGGTCAGGAACACTGAAGCTTTCTTT.

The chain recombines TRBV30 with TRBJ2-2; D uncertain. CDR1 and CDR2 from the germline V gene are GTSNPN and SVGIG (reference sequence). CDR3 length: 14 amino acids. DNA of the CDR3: TGTGTATTCAGACGGGCGCAGACCACCGGGGAGCTGTTTTTT. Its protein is CVFRRAQTTGELFF.

CDR3 nucleotides: TGTGCCAGCAGCTCCTTCGCATCCTTGGGAAGGGATCAGCCCCAGCATTTT. This translates into CASSSFASLGRDQPQHF. The chain carries TRBV5-6 and TRBJ1-5; no clear D gene. This CDR3 spans 17 amino acids. V lost 3 bases to trimming and J lost 5 bases, with 21 bases between them. Germline V gene lookup returns CDR1 SGHDT and CDR2 YYEEEE.

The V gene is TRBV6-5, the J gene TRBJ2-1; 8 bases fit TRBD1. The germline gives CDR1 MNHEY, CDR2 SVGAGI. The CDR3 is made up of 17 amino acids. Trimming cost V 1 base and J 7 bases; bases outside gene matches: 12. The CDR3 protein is CASSYFDQGARVNEQFF. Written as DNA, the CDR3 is TGTGCCAGCAGTTACTTCGATCAGGGGGCGCGGGTTAATGAGCAGTTCTTC.

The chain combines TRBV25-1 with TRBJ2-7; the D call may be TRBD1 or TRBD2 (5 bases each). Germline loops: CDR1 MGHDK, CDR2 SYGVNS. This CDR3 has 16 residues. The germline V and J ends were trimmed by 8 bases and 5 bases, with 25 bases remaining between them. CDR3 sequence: CASLGDGEYTPDEQYF. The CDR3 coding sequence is TGTGCCAGCCTTGGGGACGGGGAATACACCCCCGACGAGCAGTACTTC.

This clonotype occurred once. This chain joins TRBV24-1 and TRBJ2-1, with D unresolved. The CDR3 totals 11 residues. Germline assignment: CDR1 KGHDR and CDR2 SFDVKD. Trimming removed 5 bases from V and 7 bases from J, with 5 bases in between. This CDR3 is CATSVGNEQFF. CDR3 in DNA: TGTGCCACCAGTGTAGGTAATGAGCAGTTCTTC.

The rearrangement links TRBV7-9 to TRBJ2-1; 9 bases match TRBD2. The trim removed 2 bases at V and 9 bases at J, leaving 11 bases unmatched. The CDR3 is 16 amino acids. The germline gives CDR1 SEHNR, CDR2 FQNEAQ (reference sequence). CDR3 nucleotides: TGTGCCAGCAGCTTAACGTCTAGCGGGGAAACCGGTGAGCAGTTCTTC. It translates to CASSLTSSGETGEQFF.

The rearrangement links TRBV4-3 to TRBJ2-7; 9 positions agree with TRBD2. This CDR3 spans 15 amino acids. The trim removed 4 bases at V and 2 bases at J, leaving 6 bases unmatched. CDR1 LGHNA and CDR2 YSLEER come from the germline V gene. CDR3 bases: TGCGCCAGCAGCCCGAACCCTAGCGGGGCCTACGAGCAGTACTTC. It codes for CASSPNPSGAYEQYF.

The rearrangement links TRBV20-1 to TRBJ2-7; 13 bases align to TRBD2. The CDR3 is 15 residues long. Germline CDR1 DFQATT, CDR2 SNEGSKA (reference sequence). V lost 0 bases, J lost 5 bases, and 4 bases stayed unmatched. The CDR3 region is CSARELAGGRDEQYF. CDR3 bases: TGCAGTGCTAGAGAACTAGCGGGAGGGAGGGACGAGCAGTACTTC.

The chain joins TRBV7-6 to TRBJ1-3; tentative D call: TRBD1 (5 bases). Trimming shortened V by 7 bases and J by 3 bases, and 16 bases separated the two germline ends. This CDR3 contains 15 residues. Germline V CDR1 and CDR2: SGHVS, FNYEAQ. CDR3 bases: TGTGCCAGCACCCAAACGCGGGGGTTTGGAAACACCATATATTTT. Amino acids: CASTQTRGFGNTIYF.

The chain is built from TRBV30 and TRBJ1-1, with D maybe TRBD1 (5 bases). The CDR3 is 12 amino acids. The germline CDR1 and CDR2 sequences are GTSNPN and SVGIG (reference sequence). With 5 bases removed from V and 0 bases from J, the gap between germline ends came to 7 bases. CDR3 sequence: CAWDSMNTEAFF. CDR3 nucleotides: TGTGCCTGGGACAGTATGAACACTGAAGCTTTCTTT.

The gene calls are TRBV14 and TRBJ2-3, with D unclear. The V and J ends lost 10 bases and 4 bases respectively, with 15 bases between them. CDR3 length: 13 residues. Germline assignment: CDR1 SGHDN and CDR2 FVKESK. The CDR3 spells CATRVLGSDTQYF. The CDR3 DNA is TGTGCCACCCGGGTCCTAGGATCAGATACGCAGTATTTT.